Each of the 18 T cell receptor beta chains below was sequenced from the same sample in a study of a mutant IDH1 vaccine in newly diagnosed glioma (dated by TCRdb to the early 2020s). Their recognized antigens are unknown. The library relied on the immunoSEQ multiplex PCR assay. Held by TCRdb, this immuneACCESS table contains in-frame sequences only and omits some clones. Under half of the omission traces to an unresolved V gene where checked; the cause of the rest is unknown. The sample table holds around 61,000 clones, of which about 71% were seen once. 5% to 6% of the sample is held by the ten biggest clonotypes. Read against the paper, the sample's time point label means: week 47, end of study. A 20-mer mutant IDH1 peptide at 300 micrograms in Montanide made up each vaccine dose, which was injected subcutaneously together with topical imiquimod. The sequenced sample was PBMCs, obtained from a glioma patient whose treatment included an IDH1 peptide vaccine. The receptors come from a man aged 45-65 years with glioma.

The chain joins TRBV5-4 to TRBJ2-2; D is ambiguous. The CDR3 covers 15 residues. Germline V lookup: CDR1 SGHNT, CDR2 YYREEE (reference sequence). The V end lost 0 bases, the J end lost 3 bases, and 9 bases lay between the germline ends. This chain's CDR3 is CASSLGPGDTGELFF. CDR3 coding DNA: TGTGCCAGCAGCTTGGGGCCAGGAGACACCGGGGAGCTGTTTTTT.

CDR3 in amino acids: CASIRDRMNTEAFF. The CDR3 region has the DNA TGTGCCAGCATCCGGGACAGGATGAACACTGAAGCTTTCTTT. V gene TRBV27 combines with J gene TRBJ1-1; 8 bases match TRBD1. V lost 7 bases to trimming and J lost 0 bases; unmatched junction nucleotides: 4. CDR1 and CDR2 from the germline V gene are MNHEY and SMNVEV (reference sequence). There are 14 residues in the CDR3.

The chain carries TRBV19 and TRBJ1-5; D not certain. Germline loops: CDR1 LNHDA, CDR2 SQIVND (reference sequence). This CDR3 has 16 amino acids. Deletions cut 1 base from V and 0 bases from J, with 10 bases between. The CDR3 nucleotides are TGTGCCAGTAGTATAGGTACCCGAAATAGCAATCAGCCCCAGCATTTT. Translating gives CASSIGTRNSNQPQHF.

The rearrangement joins TRBV7-2 to TRBJ2-3, with D unclear. The V end lost 5 bases, the J end lost 6 bases, and 12 bases lay between the germline ends. The CDR3 contains 13 residues. CDR1 SGHTA and CDR2 FQGNSA come from the germline V gene. The CDR3 nucleotides read TGTGCCAGCAGCCCATCCCCCGGGGATACGCAGTATTTT. Protein product: CASSPSPGDTQYF.

The J gene is TRBJ2-1, the V gene TRBV19; the D gene is possibly TRBD2 (6 bases). Trimming cost V 5 bases and J 4 bases, with 15 bases left between them. The CDR3 has 15 residues. Germline V gene lookup returns CDR1 LNHDA and CDR2 SQIVND (reference sequence). Here the CDR3 DNA reads TGTGCCAGTAGTCGTACTAGCTTGGCGTACAATGAGCAGTTCTTC. This translates into CASSRTSLAYNEQFF. Complete variable domain (other parts from reference TRBV19 and TRBJ2-1): DGGITQSPKYLFRKEGQNVTLSCEQNLNHDAMYWYRQDPGQGLRLIYYSQIVNDFQKGDIAEGYSVSREKKESFPLTVTSAQKNPTAFYLCASSRTSLAYNEQFFGPGTRLTVL.

The chain couples TRBV5-1 to TRBJ1-1; 10 positions match TRBD1. This CDR3 has 16 residues. Germline V lookup: CDR1 SGHRS, CDR2 YFSETQ. V shed 2 bases and J 1 base; nucleotides not matched to a gene: 5. This chain's CDR3 is CASSFGQGGQNTEAFF. CDR3 DNA: TGCGCCAGCAGCTTCGGACAGGGGGGTCAGAACACTGAAGCTTTCTTT.

The chain uses TRBV30 and TRBJ1-5, with D perhaps matching TRBD1 (6 bases). Germline V CDR1 and CDR2: GTSNPN, SVGIG (reference sequence). The CDR3 spans 13 residues. Trimming left V 5 bases short and J 3 bases short, with 11 bases between. CDR3 region: CAWARDNNQPQHF. The DNA of the CDR3 is TGTGCCTGGGCCCGGGACAACAATCAGCCCCAGCATTTT.

This clone appeared once. The V and J genes are TRBV5-4 and TRBJ2-5, with 13 bases fitting TRBD2. CDR1 is SGHNT and CDR2 is YYREEE in the germline V gene (reference sequence). The length of the CDR3 is 16 residues. V dropped 7 bases and J dropped 4; count of bases not matched to a gene: 10. CDR3 protein: CASHPRTSGGGETQYF. CDR3 DNA: TGTGCCAGCCACCCTAGGACTAGCGGGGGAGGAGAGACCCAGTACTTC.

The chain joins TRBV6-1 to TRBJ1-5; D is uncertain. V lost 7 bases and J 6 bases, leaving 13 bases between the germline ends. This CDR3 has 13 amino acids. CDR1 is MNHNS and CDR2 is SASEGT in the germline V gene. The CDR3 region has the DNA TGTGCCAGCATTAGAACGCTCGGTCAGCCCCAGCATTTT. This encodes CASIRTLGQPQHF.

V and J are TRBV9 and TRBJ2-1, with D perhaps matching TRBD1 (7 bases). Germline V lookup: CDR1 SGDLS, CDR2 YYNGEE. The CDR3 is 16 amino acids. V dropped 0 bases and J dropped 9 bases, with 19 bases sitting between them. CDR3 nucleotide sequence: TGTGCCAGCAGCGTAGACGGGGGACAGCTGGTTGGTGAGCAGTTCTTC. Its protein product is CASSVDGGQLVGEQFF.

V and J are TRBV14 and TRBJ2-2; the D is unclear. With 0 bases removed from V and 6 bases from J, the gap between germline ends came to 5 bases. This CDR3 is built from 13 residues. Germline V gives CDR1 SGHDN, CDR2 FVKESK. The CDR3 nucleotides read TGTGCCAGCAGCCAAGATAGGGCCGGGGAGCTGTTTTTT. As protein: CASSQDRAGELFF.

The V gene is TRBV6-1, the J gene TRBJ1-3; TRBD1 matches at 7 bases. Looked up from germline, CDR1 is MNHNS and CDR2 is SASEGT. The junction had 5 bases not matched to a gene; V was cut back by 6 bases and J by 0 bases. The CDR3 contains 15 residues. CDR3 in DNA: TGTGCCAGCAGGGGGACAGTGCGCTCTGGAAACACCATATATTTT. It is translated as CASRGTVRSGNTIYF.

The V and J genes are TRBV30 and TRBJ1-3; D uncertain. Germline V lookup: CDR1 GTSNPN, CDR2 SVGIG (reference sequence). There are 13 residues in the CDR3. V was clipped by 0 bases and J by 4 bases, with 7 bases between them. The CDR3 sequence: CAWSVLRGNTIYF. DNA of the CDR3: TGTGCCTGGAGTGTACTTAGAGGAAACACCATATATTTT.

The CDR3 sequence: CASSLPRQGTNYGYTF. The CDR3 coding sequence is TGTGCCAGCAGCTTACCCCGACAGGGGACTAACTATGGCTACACCTTC. This chain joins TRBV7-8 and TRBJ1-2, with 8 bases matching TRBD1. The CDR3 has 16 residues. With 2 bases clipped from V and 0 bases from J, the junction kept 5 bases outside the gene matches. Germline assignment: CDR1 SGHVS and CDR2 FQNEAQ.

The chain has TRBV19 and TRBJ2-6; a possible D gene is TRBD2 (5 bases). CDR1 is LNHDA, CDR2 SQIVND, per germline (reference sequence). CDR3 length: 14 residues. The V and J ends lost 7 bases and 0 bases respectively, with 7 bases between them. The CDR3 nucleotides are TGTGCCAGTACGGCGGGCTCTGGGGCCAACGTCCTGACTTTC. Its protein is CASTAGSGANVLTF.

This chain joins TRBV5-1 and TRBJ2-7; the match to TRBD1 covers 10 bases. Germline V lookup: CDR1 SGHRS, CDR2 YFSETQ. Germline trimming cut 3 bases from V and 6 bases from J; bases unmatched to any gene: 3. The CDR3 extends over 13 amino acids. The CDR3 protein is CASSSGQGGEQYF. The CDR3 DNA reads TGCGCCAGCAGCTCAGGACAGGGGGGCGAGCAGTACTTC.

The gene calls are TRBV4-1 and TRBJ1-5; D possibly corresponds to TRBD1 (5 bases). The CDR3 is 15 residues long. The germline V gene has CDR1 MGHRA and CDR2 YSYEKL. V was cut by 1 base and J by 5 bases, with 12 bases left in between. CDR3 sequence reads: CASSQVYGGDQPQHF. CDR3 in DNA: TGCGCCAGCAGCCAAGTATACGGGGGGGATCAGCCCCAGCATTTT.

This chain links TRBV5-1 with TRBJ1-2, with D perhaps matching TRBD1 (5 bases). The CDR3 sequence is 15 residues long. The V gene lost 3 bases and the J gene lost 3 bases, with 15 bases spanning the gap. Germline-derived CDR1 and CDR2 are SGHRS and YFSETQ. Here the CDR3 reads CASSSEGIADYGYTF. The DNA for the CDR3 is TGCGCCAGCAGCTCGGAGGGGATCGCGGACTATGGCTACACCTTC. The full variable domain, rest sourced from reference TRBV5-1 and TRBJ1-2, is KAGVTQTPRYLIKTRGQQVTLSCSPISGHRSVSWYQQTPGQGLQFLFEYFSETQRNKGNFPGRFSGRQFSNSRSEMNVSTLELGDSALYLCASSSEGIADYGYTFGSGTRLTVV.